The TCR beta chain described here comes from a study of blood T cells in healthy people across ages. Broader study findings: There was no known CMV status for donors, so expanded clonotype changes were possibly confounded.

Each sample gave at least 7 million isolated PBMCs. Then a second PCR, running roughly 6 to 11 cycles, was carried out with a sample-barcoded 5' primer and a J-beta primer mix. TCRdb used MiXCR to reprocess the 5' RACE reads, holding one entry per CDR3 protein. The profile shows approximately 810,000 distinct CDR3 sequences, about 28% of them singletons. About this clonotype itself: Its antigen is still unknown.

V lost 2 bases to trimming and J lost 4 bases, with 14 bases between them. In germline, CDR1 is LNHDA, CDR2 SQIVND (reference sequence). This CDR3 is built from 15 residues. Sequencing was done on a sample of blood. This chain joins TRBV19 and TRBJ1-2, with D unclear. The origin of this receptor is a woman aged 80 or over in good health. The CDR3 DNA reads TGTGCCAGTAGTATACTGCTCAGGCCCCTCTATGGCTACACCTTC. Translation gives CASSILLRPLYGYTF.